This record concerns one T cell receptor (beta chain) sequence. Authors' analysis steps: Amplified reference gene primers provided the basis for estimating nucleated cell counts. Libraries were prepared by immunoSEQ multiplex PCR; TCRdb keeps only in-frame clonotypes and omits some of them. The V and J calls and clone size are taken from that table; D and trimming were inferred from the DNA. The sample contains a few hundred thousand clones, more than 75% of which appear only once. This entry comes from a study of blood T cell repertoires in COVID-19. Study as a whole: T cells, B-cell-depleted T cells, or PBMCs supplied cDNA or gDNA.

J lost 6 bases, V lost 6 bases, and 10 bases had no gene match. Per the germline V gene, CDR1 is SGHAT and CDR2 is FQDESV (reference sequence). This CDR3 is built from 14 residues. The V and J genes are TRBV11-1 and TRBJ2-7, with 8 nucleotides matching TRBD1. This clonotype originated in a man aged 40-55 years with active or convalescent COVID-19. Material for sequencing was peripheral blood. The chain's CDR3 is CASSPTGAFGEQYF. The DNA of the CDR3 is TGTGCCAGCAGTCCGACAGGGGCCTTTGGCGAGCAGTACTTC.